This T cell receptor (beta chain) was recovered during a study of breast tumors, draining lymph nodes, adjacent tissues. Germline lookup yields CDR1 MGHRA and CDR2 YSYEKL. The CDR3 loop spans 17 amino acids. V lost 4 bases to trimming and J lost 4 bases; unmatched junction nucleotides: 12. General study points: Luminal-like breast cancer showed significantly greater tumor-nontumor repertoire similarity than basal-like breast cancer did. Data fit most tumor T cells coming from lymph node, expanding in tumor.

TCRdb passed the multiplex PCR reads through MiXCR, listing each CDR3 protein once. The data contain about 100,000 distinct CDR3 sequences, less than 25% of them seen just once; the ten biggest clones take up roughly 1.2%. Breast cancer patients provided tissue from their axillary draining lymph nodes. Concerning this clonotype itself: Its specificity is unknown.

The sequence was collected from a female donor with breast cancer. Some clones in this sample may be carry-over from other donors' samples. The V gene is TRBV4-1, the J gene TRBJ2-3; 9 positions agree with TRBD2. Material for sequencing was axillary lymph node tissue. CDR3 protein: CASSPRGSGSVADTQYF. CDR3 nucleotides: TGCGCCAGCAGCCCCCGTGGTAGCGGGAGTGTGGCAGATACGCAGTATTTT.